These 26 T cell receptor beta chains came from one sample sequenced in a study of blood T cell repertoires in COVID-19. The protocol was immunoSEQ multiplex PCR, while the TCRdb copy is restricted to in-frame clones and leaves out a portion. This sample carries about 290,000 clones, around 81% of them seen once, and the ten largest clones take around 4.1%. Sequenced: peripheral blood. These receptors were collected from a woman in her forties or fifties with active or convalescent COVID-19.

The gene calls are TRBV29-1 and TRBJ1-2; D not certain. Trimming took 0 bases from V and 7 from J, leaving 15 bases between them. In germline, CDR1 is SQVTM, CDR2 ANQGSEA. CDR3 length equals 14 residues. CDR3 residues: CSVEERRTAGGYTF. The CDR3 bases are TGCAGCGTTGAAGAACGTCGGACGGCGGGTGGCTACACCTTC.

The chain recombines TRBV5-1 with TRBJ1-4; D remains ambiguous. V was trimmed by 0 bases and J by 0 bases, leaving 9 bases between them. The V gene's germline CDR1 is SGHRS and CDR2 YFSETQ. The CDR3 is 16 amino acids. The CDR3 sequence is CASSLAMAATNEKLFF. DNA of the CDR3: TGCGCCAGCAGCTTGGCCATGGCAGCAACTAATGAAAAACTGTTTTTT.

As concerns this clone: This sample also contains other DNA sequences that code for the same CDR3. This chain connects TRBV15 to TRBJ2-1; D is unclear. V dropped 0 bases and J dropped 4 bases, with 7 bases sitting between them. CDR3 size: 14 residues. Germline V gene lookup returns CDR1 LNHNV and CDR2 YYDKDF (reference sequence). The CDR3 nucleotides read TGTGCCACCAGCAGAGAGAGCACTTACAATGAGCAGTTCTTC. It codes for CATSRESTYNEQFF.

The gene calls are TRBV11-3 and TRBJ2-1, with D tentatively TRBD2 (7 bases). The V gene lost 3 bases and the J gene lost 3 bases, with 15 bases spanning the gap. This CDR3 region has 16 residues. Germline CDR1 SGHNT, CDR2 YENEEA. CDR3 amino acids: CASSFRGSGVYNEQFF. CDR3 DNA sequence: TGTGCCAGCAGCTTCAGGGGAAGCGGGGTCTACAATGAGCAGTTCTTC. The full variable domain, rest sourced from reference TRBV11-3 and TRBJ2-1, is EAGVVQSPRYKIIEKKQPVAFWCNPISGHNTLYWYLQNLGQGPELLIRYENEEAVDDSQLPKDRFSAERLKGVDSTLKIQPAELGDSAVYLCASSFRGSGVYNEQFFGPGTRLTVL.

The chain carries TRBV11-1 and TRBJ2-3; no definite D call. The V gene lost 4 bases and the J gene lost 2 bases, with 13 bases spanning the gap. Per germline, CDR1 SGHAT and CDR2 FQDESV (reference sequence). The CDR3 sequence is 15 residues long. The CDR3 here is CASSSTGVITDTQYF. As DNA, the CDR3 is TGTGCCAGCAGCTCGACGGGTGTAATCACAGATACGCAGTATTTT.

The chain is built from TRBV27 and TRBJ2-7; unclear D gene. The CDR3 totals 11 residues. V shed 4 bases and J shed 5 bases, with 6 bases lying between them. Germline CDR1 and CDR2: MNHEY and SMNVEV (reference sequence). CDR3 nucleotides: TGTGCCAGCAGTTCTAGGAACGAGCAGTACTTC. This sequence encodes CASSSRNEQYF.

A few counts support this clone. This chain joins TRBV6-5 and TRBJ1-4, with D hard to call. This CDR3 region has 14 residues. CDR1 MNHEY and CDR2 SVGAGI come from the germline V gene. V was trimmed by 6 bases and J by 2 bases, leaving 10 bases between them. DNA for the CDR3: TGTGCCAGCAGCCCCCTTTCGACTAATGAAAAACTGTTTTTT. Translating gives CASSPLSTNEKLFF.

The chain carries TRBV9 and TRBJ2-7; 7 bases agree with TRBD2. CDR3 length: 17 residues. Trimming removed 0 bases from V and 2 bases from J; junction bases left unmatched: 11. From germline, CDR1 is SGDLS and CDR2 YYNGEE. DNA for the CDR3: TGTGCCAGCAGCGTAGGGACTAGTTTGCGTGGGCCCTACGAGCAGTACTTC. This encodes CASSVGTSLRGPYEQYF.

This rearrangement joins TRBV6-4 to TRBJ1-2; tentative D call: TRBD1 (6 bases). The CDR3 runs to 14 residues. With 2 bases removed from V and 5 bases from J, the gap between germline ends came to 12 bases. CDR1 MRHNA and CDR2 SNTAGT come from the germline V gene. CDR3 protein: CASSDQGHGYGYTF. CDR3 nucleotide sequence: TGTGCCAGCAGTGACCAGGGACACGGATATGGCTACACCTTC.

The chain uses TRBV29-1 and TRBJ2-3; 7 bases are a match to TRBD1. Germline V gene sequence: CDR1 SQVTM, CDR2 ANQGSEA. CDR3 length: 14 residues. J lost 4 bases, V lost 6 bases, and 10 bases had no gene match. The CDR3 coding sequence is TGCAGCGTCAGACAGGGAAGTGCTTCAGATACGCAGTATTTT. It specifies CSVRQGSASDTQYF.

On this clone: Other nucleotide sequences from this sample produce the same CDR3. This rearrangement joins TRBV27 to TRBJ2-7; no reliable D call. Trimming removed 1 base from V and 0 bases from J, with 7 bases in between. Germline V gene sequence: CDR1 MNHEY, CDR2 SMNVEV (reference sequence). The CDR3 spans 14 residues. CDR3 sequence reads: CASSLYGSSYEQYF. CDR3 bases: TGTGCCAGCAGTTTATATGGCAGCTCCTACGAGCAGTACTTC.

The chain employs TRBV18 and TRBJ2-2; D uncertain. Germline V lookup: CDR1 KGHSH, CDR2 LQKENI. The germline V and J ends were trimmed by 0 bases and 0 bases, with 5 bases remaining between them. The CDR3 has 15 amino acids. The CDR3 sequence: CASSPPFANTGELFF. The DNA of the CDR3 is TGTGCCAGCTCACCACCCTTCGCGAACACCGGGGAGCTGTTTTTT.

The CDR3 loop is CASYGGWTRGRGQFF. The CDR3 DNA is TGTGCCAGCTATGGAGGATGGACTAGGGGACGGGGGCAGTTCTTC. V is TRBV28 and J is TRBJ2-1; 7 bases are a match to TRBD2. The CDR3 consists of 15 residues. J lost 12 bases, V lost 8 bases, and 19 bases had no gene match. CDR1 is MDHEN, CDR2 SYDVKM, per germline.

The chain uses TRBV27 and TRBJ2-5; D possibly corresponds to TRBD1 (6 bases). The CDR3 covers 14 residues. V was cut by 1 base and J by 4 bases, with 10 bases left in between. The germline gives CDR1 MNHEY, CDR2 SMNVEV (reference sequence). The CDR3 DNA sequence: TGTGCCAGCAGTTTATTTCAGACAGGAGAGACCCAGTACTTC. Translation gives CASSLFQTGETQYF.

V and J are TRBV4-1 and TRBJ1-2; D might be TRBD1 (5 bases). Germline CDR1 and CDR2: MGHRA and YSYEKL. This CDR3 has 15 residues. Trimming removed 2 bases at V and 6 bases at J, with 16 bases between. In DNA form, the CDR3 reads TGCGCCAGCAGCCAAACGCAGGGTAACATCGATGGCTACACCTTC. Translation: CASSQTQGNIDGYTF.

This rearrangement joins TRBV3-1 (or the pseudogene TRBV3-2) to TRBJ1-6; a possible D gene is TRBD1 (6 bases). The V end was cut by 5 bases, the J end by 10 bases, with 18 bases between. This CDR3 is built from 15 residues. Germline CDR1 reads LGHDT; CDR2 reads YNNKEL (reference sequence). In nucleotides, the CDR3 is TGTGCCAGCAGCACCGGGGAGCAGGGGTTATCACCCCTCCACTTT. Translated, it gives CASSTGEQGLSPLHF.

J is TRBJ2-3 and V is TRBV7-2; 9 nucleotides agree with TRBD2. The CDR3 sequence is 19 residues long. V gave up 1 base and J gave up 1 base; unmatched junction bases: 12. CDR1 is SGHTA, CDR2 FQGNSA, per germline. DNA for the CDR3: TGTGCCAGCAGCTTAGACTCCCGACTAGCGGCAAAGGGCACAGATACGCAGTATTTT. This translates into CASSLDSRLAAKGTDTQYF.

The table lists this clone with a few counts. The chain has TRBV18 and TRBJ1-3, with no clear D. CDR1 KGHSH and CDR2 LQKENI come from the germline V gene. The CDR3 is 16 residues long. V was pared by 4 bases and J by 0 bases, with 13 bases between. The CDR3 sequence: CASSQITEFSGNTIYF. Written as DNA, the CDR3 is TGTGCCAGCTCACAGATAACAGAATTCTCTGGAAACACCATATATTTT.

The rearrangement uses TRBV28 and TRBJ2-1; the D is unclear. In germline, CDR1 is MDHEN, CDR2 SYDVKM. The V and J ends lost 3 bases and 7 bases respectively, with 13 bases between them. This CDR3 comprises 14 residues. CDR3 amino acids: CASSFPSGRNEQFF. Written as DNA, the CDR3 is TGTGCCAGCAGTTTCCCCTCCGGCAGGAATGAGCAGTTCTTC. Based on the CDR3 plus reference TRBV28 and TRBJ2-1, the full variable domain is DVKVTQSSRYLVKRTGEKVFLECVQDMDHENMFWYRQDPGLGLRLIYFSYDVKMKEKGDIPEGYSVSREKKERFSLILESASTNQTSMYLCASSFPSGRNEQFFGPGTRLTVL.

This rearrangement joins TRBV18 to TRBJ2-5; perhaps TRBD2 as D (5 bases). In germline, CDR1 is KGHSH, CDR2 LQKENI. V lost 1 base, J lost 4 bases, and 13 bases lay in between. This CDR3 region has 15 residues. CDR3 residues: CASSPRFGSGETQYF. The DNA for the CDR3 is TGTGCCAGCTCACCACGGTTTGGGAGTGGAGAGACCCAGTACTTC.

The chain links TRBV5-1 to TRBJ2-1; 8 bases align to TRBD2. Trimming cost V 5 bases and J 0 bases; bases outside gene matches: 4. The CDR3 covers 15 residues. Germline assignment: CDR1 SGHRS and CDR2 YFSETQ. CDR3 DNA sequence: TGCGCCAGCAGGATTAGCGGGGCCTCCTACAATGAGCAGTTCTTC. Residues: CASRISGASYNEQFF.

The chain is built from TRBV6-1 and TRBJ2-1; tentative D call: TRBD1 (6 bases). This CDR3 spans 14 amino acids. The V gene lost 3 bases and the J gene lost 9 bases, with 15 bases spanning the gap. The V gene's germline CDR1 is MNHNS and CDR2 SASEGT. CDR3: CASSDPGVSSEQFF. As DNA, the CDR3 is TGTGCCAGCAGTGACCCAGGGGTGAGCAGTGAGCAGTTCTTC.

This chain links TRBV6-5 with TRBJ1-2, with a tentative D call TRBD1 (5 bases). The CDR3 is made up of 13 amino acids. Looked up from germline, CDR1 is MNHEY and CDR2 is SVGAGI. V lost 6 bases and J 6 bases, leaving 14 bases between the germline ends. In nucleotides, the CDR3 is TGTGCCAGCAGGGGCAGGACAATGCATGGCTACACCTTC. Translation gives CASRGRTMHGYTF.

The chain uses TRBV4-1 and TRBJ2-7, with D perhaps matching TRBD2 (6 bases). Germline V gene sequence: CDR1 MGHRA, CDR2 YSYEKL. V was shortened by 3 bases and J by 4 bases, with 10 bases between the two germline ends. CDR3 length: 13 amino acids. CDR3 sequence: CASSQRLGYEQYF. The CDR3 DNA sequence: TGCGCCAGCAGCCAGAGACTAGGATACGAGCAGTACTTC.

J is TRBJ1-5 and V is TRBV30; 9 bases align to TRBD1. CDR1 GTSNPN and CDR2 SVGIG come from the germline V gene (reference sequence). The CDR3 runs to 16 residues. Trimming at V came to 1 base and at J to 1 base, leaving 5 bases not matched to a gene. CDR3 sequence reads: CAWSAIGTGSNQPQHF. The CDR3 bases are TGTGCCTGGAGTGCAATTGGGACAGGGAGCAATCAGCCCCAGCATTTT. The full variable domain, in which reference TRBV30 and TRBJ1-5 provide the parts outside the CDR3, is SQTIHQWPATLVQPVGSPLSLECTVEGTSNPNLYWYRQAAGRGLQLLFYSVGIGQISSEVPQNLSASRPQDRQFILSSKKLLLSDSGFYLCAWSAIGTGSNQPQHFGDGTRLSIL.

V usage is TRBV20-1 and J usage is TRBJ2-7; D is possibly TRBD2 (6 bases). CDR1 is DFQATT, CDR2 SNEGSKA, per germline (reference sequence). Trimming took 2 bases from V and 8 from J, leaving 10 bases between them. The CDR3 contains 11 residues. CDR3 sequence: CSARLAGQQYF. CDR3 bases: TGCAGTGCTAGACTCGCGGGGCAGCAGTACTTC.